The subject of this entry is one T cell receptor beta chain. TCRdb reanalysed the RACE reads using MiXCR and keeps one entry per CDR3 protein. The table records 190,000 or so distinct CDR3 sequences, nearly 30% of them present only once. Time point here: pre-sensitization, week 0. Treatment specified: therapeutic diphenylcyclopropenone sensitization with weekly scalp DPC. The data were obtained in a study of human T cells and chemical hapten exposure. J lost 5 bases, V lost 6 bases, and 2 bases had no gene match. Looked up from germline, CDR1 is MNHEY and CDR2 is SVGEGT. This CDR3 comprises 12 residues.

The V call is TRBV6-2 or TRBV6-3, the J call TRBJ1-2; 8 bases fit TRBD1. Sequencing was performed on whole blood, taken in connection with sensitization to the hapten diphenylcyclopropenone (DPC). This clonotype was sampled from a woman under 40 with alopecia areata. Some clones in this sample may be carry-over from other donors' samples. This CDR3 reads CASRGQVYGYTF. The DNA for the CDR3 is TGTGCCAGCAGGGGACAGGTGTATGGCTACACCTTC.